This T cell receptor (beta chain) was recovered during a study of blood T cell repertoires in COVID-19. In its sample, this clone was seen a few times. This CDR3 region has 16 residues. The junction had 7 bases not matched to a gene; V was cut back by 4 bases and J by 1 base. Germline lookup yields CDR1 MNHEY and CDR2 SVGAGI. Some clones are missing from TCRdb's copy, which holds only in-frame ones; the method was immunoSEQ multiplex PCR. The table includes about 250,000 clones, around four fifths detected once. The gene calls are TRBV6-5 and TRBJ1-1, with 9 bases aligning to TRBD1. This sequence was found in a man aged 40-49 years with active or convalescent COVID-19. The material sequenced was peripheral blood. The DNA for the CDR3 is TGTGCCAGCAGTTCCTTGGGACAGGGACCGAACACTGAAGCTTTCTTT. This gives the protein CASSSLGQGPNTEAFF.